This entry lists 20 T cell receptor beta chains sequenced from one sample in a study of PD-1 blockade in mismatch repair-deficient tumors. Assay used: immunoSEQ multiplex PCR; TCRdb lists only in-frame clones, some missing. This table holds some 120,000 clones, 70% to 90% found once. Sequenced here: peripheral blood, sampled 44 weeks after starting pembrolizumab. Every receptor here comes from an adult with mismatch repair-deficient cancer.

This chain joins TRBV9 and TRBJ2-6; unclear D gene. Germline lookup yields CDR1 SGDLS and CDR2 YYNGEE. The CDR3 is 14 residues long. Trimming left V 2 bases short and J 0 bases short, with 3 bases between. CDR3 sequence: CASSVFSGANVLTF. CDR3 DNA sequence: TGTGCCAGCAGCGTCTTCTCTGGGGCCAACGTCCTGACTTTC.

The rearrangement joins TRBV10-3 to TRBJ2-3; 14 bases line up with TRBD2. The J segment lost 0 bases and the V segment lost 7 bases, leaving 9 bases of the junction unmatched. There are 18 residues in the CDR3. From germline, CDR1 is ENHRY and CDR2 SYGVKD. CDR3 sequence reads: CAITQGTSGSGSTDTQYF. CDR3 sequence (DNA): TGTGCCATCACCCAAGGGACTAGCGGGAGTGGAAGCACAGATACGCAGTATTTT.

This clone was seen only a few times. CDR3 sequence: CASSEAAGAYEQYF. The CDR3 region has the DNA TGTGCCAGCAGTGAAGCAGCGGGAGCCTACGAGCAGTACTTC. The chain links TRBV6-1 to TRBJ2-7; 8 nucleotides agree with TRBD2. V gave up 0 bases and J gave up 2 bases; unmatched junction bases: 0. The CDR3 is made up of 14 amino acids. Germline V gene lookup returns CDR1 MNHNS and CDR2 SASEGT.

This clone turned up a few times. V and J are TRBV6-1 and TRBJ2-2; D might be TRBD1 (5 bases). V was clipped by 9 bases and J by 4 bases, with 9 bases between them. The CDR3 covers 12 residues. Germline loops: CDR1 MNHNS, CDR2 SASEGT. This CDR3 is CARGDSTGELFF. The CDR3 nucleotides read TGTGCCAGAGGGGATAGCACCGGGGAGCTGTTTTTT.

The chain combines TRBV25-1 with TRBJ1-2; 12 nucleotides line up with TRBD1. In germline, CDR1 is MGHDK, CDR2 SYGVNS. J was trimmed by 4 bases and V by 4 bases; bases with no gene match: 7. This CDR3 is 16 amino acids long. The chain's CDR3 is CASSVSGTGGSYGYTF. The CDR3 DNA is TGTGCCAGCAGTGTATCAGGGACAGGGGGCAGCTATGGCTACACCTTC.

As DNA, the CDR3 is TGCGCCAGCAGCTACGCGACAGGGACATCCTACGAGCAGTACTTC. Translating it yields CASSYATGTSYEQYF. The genes are TRBV5-1 and TRBJ2-7; 7 bases line up with TRBD1. V trimming: 3 bases; J trimming: 1 base; junction bases outside the gene matches: 7. Germline assignment: CDR1 SGHRS and CDR2 YFSETQ. This CDR3 comprises 15 residues.

The table lists this clone with a count of one. The chain is built from TRBV28 and TRBJ2-3; no clear D. In germline, CDR1 is MDHEN, CDR2 SYDVKM. The length of the CDR3 is 13 residues. Trimming cost V 3 bases and J 6 bases, with 10 bases left between them. The CDR3: CASSFQNSDTQYF. CDR3 in DNA: TGTGCCAGCAGTTTTCAGAATTCGGATACGCAGTATTTT.

This sequence joins TRBV7-9 and TRBJ2-7, with D tentatively TRBD2 (6 bases). The germline V and J ends were trimmed by 5 bases and 4 bases, with 15 bases remaining between them. The CDR3 contains 14 residues. Germline loops: CDR1 SEHNR, CDR2 FQNEAQ (reference sequence). Here the CDR3 DNA reads TGTGCCAGCAGCCAACCCGGGAGTCGGTACGAGCAGTACTTC. Its protein product is CASSQPGSRYEQYF.

This clone was counted a single time. The V call is TRBV4-1, the J call TRBJ2-7; D unresolved. The CDR3 runs to 16 residues. V lost 1 base, J lost 2 bases, and 15 bases lay in between. Germline V gene data show CDR1 as MGHRA and CDR2 as YSYEKL. CDR3 nucleotides: TGCGCCAGCAGCCAAGGGTGGGGTGATCACCCCTACGAGCAGTACTTC. The encoded protein is CASSQGWGDHPYEQYF.

The chain recombines TRBV28 with TRBJ2-3, with D perhaps TRBD1 (5 bases). The V and J ends lost 3 bases and 2 bases respectively, with 9 bases between them. Looked up from germline, CDR1 is MDHEN and CDR2 is SYDVKM. The CDR3 covers 14 residues. CDR3 in amino acids: CASSLGPNTDTQYF. CDR3 sequence (DNA): TGTGCCAGCAGTTTGGGGCCTAACACAGATACGCAGTATTTT. The full variable domain, its missing parts supplied by reference TRBV28 and TRBJ2-3, is DVKVTQSSRYLVKRTGEKVFLECVQDMDHENMFWYRQDPGLGLRLIYFSYDVKMKEKGDIPEGYSVSREKKERFSLILESASTNQTSMYLCASSLGPNTDTQYFGPGTRLTVL.

This chain links TRBV6-6 with TRBJ2-2; no clear D gene. The V gene lost 6 bases and the J gene lost 0 bases, with 11 bases spanning the gap. The V gene's germline CDR1 is MNHNY and CDR2 SVGAGI (reference sequence). The CDR3 spans 15 residues. The CDR3 here is CASSLQPPNTGELFF. CDR3 DNA sequence: TGTGCCAGCAGCTTACAGCCACCGAACACCGGGGAGCTGTTTTTT.

This chain connects TRBV29-1 to TRBJ1-3; D unclear. V shed 6 bases and J shed 2 bases, with 8 bases lying between them. The CDR3 totals 12 residues. Germline V CDR1 and CDR2: SQVTM, ANQGSEA. The CDR3 DNA sequence: TGCAGCGTCGGAGCTGCTGGAAACACCATATATTTT. It specifies CSVGAAGNTIYF.

The gene calls are TRBV5-6 and TRBJ2-7, with D uncertain. V was cut by 4 bases and J by 5 bases, with 7 bases left in between. The CDR3 consists of 11 residues. In germline, CDR1 is SGHDT, CDR2 YYEEEE. The CDR3 protein is CASSLRNEQYF. CDR3 coding DNA: TGTGCCAGCAGCCTTCGAAACGAGCAGTACTTC.

The gene calls are TRBV5-1 and TRBJ2-1; no definite D call. The CDR3 consists of 14 residues. In germline, CDR1 is SGHRS, CDR2 YFSETQ. V was trimmed by 5 bases and J by 0 bases, leaving 9 bases between them. The CDR3 is CASRALSSYNEQFF. In nucleotides, the CDR3 is TGCGCCAGCAGAGCGTTGAGCTCCTACAATGAGCAGTTCTTC.

This clone was counted a single time. The chain couples TRBV30 to TRBJ2-7, with D uncertain. This CDR3 is built from 15 residues. Trimming took off 2 bases at V and 2 bases at J, with 16 bases between the two ends. The germline V gene encodes CDR1 GTSNPN and CDR2 SVGIG (reference sequence). The CDR3 DNA reads as TGTGCCTGGAGTCTACCCCCGGGCTCGACCTACGAGCAGTACTTC. It encodes CAWSLPPGSTYEQYF.

This rearrangement joins TRBV9 to TRBJ2-2, with 7 bases matching TRBD2. The V gene's germline CDR1 is SGDLS and CDR2 YYNGEE. After removal of 6 bases from V and 0 bases from J, the junction contained 5 bases not matched to a gene. This CDR3 contains 15 residues. CDR3 sequence reads: CASTLGLSNTGELFF. The CDR3 DNA is TGTGCCAGCACCCTGGGACTATCGAACACCGGGGAGCTGTTTTTT.

The gene calls are TRBV10-3 and TRBJ2-7; tentatively, D is TRBD1 (5 bases). The CDR3 covers 12 residues. In germline, CDR1 is ENHRY, CDR2 SYGVKD. Trimming removed 10 bases from V and 2 bases from J, with 12 bases in between. The CDR3 region is CATLDSPYEQYF. CDR3 DNA sequence: TGTGCCACCCTTGACAGTCCCTACGAGCAGTACTTC.

This sequence joins TRBV2 and TRBJ2-7, with D possibly TRBD1 on 6 matching bases. V gave up 9 bases and J gave up 6 bases, with 12 bases separating them. CDR3 size: 11 residues. Germline assignment: CDR1 SNHLY and CDR2 FYNNEI. CDR3 nucleotides: TGTGCCAGTTCTACAGGGCGCGAGCAGTACTTC. Its protein is CASSTGREQYF.

The rearrangement joins TRBV11-2 to TRBJ1-1; the D gene is possibly TRBD1 (5 bases). From germline, CDR1 is SGHAT and CDR2 FQNNGV. The CDR3 totals 13 residues. Trimming shortened V by 0 bases and J by 11 bases, and 13 bases separated the two germline ends. The CDR3 coding sequence is TGTGCCAGCAGCTTAGATAGGGCCGGGACCGCTTTCTTT. The encoded protein is CASSLDRAGTAFF.

This clone was recorded only once. The chain is built from TRBV7-8 and TRBJ2-7; TRBD2 aligns across 7 bases. Trimming at V came to 2 bases and at J to 0 bases, leaving 4 bases not matched to a gene. CDR3 length: 15 amino acids. Germline-derived CDR1 and CDR2 are SGHVS and FQNEAQ. The DNA for the CDR3 is TGTGCCAGCAGCTTATTACGCGGGAGCTCCTACGAGCAGTACTTC. Residues: CASSLLRGSSYEQYF.